This TCR beta chain was identified in a study of T cell responses to AZD1222 COVID-19 vaccine (dated by TCRdb to the early 2020s). For the wider study: Because spike-specific TCR depth and breadth did not differ between the two schedules, AZD1222 recipients who got a second dose at roughly 4 weeks were pooled with those who got a second dose at roughly 12 weeks. Trial participants were enrolled by age into 18-55, 56-69 and 70-plus year subgroups, with around 150, 28 and 57 TCR-sequenced participants respectively. TCR sequencing was performed for more than 230 trial participants, of whom roughly 200 were given two doses of AZD1222 and around 26 were given two doses of MenACWY control vaccine. Results the study describes overall, beyond this receptor: Participants were mostly white British, with more females than males. The authors suggested clonal diversity may have been underestimated. Conclusions about previously exposed vaccinees were limited because only five to seven AZD1222 recipients were SARS-CoV-2 seropositive at baseline. Reportedly, close to half of the unique spike-specific TCRs recognized epitopes lying outside the regions that are mutated in the B.1.351 and B.1.1.7 variants. The vaccine-associated CD4 TCRs covered the entire spike protein, and the dominant responses fell in regions 160-218 and 743-854. The 56-69-year group was small, and its depth increase did not reach significance, likely because of low power. After two AZD1222 doses, spike-specific TCR breadth and depth were significantly higher than at day 0 and than in MenACWY recipients. Because no day 14 peak-response samples were available, repertoires were characterized only after the peak T cell response.

V was cut back by 4 bases and J by 5 bases, leaving a gap of 12 bases between them. Its CDR3 holds 13 amino acids, cysteine through phenylalanine. The retained sequence is limited to the CDR3, 39 bases, with the frame set at the first base. CDR1 and CDR2 were assigned from the germline V gene (reference sequence) as SGHKS and YYEKEE. According to the study, the label for this sample's time point signals: baseline before first vaccination. Samples from vaccinated people were obtained from the UK trials COV001 and COV002, which included a single-blind randomized controlled phase 2/3 trial of AZD1222 (ChAdOx1 nCoV-19) in healthy adults. For TCRbeta chain sequencing, PBMC samples from trial participants were taken at day 0 and at day 28 after the second dose. The CDR3 regions of human TCRbeta chains were analyzed by immunosequencing. Per the original workflow: TCRs in the repertoires were compared against a reference library of SARS-CoV-2-specific TCRs that had been generated with the MIRA antigen-specificity platform. Breadth was defined as the fraction of unique TCRs that were SARS-CoV-2-associated, and depth was defined as the fraction of total T cells that were SARS-CoV-2-associated. Using the MIRA data, each spike-specific TCR was assigned both to the spike region to which the TCR was reactive and to a CD4 or CD8 class. Log10-transformed breadth and depth values were compared by one-way ANOVA with Sidak's multiple comparisons tests. TCRdb mirrors the immuneACCESS table, restricted to in-frame sequences. Some clones are absent from its copies; in checked studies, under half trace to an unresolved V gene, and the reason for the others is unknown. That table gives V, J and clone size, and the DNA gave D and trimming. This sample lists 90,000 to 120,000 clones; around 92% were detected once. About 6.6% of the sample is taken by the ten largest.

As concerns this clone: The antigen it recognizes is unknown. Per-base quality was not reported, and no clone a single base away is much larger than it.

The specimen was peripheral blood, collected on day 0 of AZD1222 vaccination. The rearrangement joined TRBV5-5 to TRBJ1-1; the D gene identity is not certain. This receptor was obtained from an adult in good health. The CDR3 is CASSTGERTEAFF. The DNA sequence is as follows: TGTGCCAGCAGCACTGGGGAGAGGACTGAAGCTTTCTTT.